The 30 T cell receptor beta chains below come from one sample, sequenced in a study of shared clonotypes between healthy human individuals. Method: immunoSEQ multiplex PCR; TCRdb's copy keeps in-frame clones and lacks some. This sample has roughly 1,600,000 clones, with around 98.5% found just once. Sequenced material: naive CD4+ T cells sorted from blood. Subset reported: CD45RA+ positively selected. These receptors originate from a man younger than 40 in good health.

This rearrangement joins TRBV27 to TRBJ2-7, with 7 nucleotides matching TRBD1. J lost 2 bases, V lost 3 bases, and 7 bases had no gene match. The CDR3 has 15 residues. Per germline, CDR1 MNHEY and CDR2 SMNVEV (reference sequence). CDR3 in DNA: TGTGCCAGCAGTTTTCGACAGGGCCGAACCTACGAGCAGTACTTC. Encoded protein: CASSFRQGRTYEQYF.

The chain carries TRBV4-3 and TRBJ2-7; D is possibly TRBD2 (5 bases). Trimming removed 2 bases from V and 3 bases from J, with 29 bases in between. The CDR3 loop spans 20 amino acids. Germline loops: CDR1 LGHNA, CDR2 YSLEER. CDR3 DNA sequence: TGCGCCAGCAGCCAAAAGGTTAGAAGCTCCAACGCGGAGGAATACTACGAGCAGTACTTC. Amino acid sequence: CASSQKVRSSNAEEYYEQYF.

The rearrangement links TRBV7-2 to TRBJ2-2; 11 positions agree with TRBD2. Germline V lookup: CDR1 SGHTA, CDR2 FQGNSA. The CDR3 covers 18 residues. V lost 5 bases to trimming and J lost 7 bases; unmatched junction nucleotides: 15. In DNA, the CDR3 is TGTGCCAGCAGCACCAACCCCCTAGCGGGAGGCCTCAGCGGGGAGCTGTTTTTT. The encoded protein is CASSTNPLAGGLSGELFF.

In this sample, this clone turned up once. In DNA form, the CDR3 reads TGCAGCGCTACTGGGGGCGCATTCCACGAGCAGTACTTC. Translated, it gives CSATGGAFHEQYF. This chain links TRBV29-1 with TRBJ2-7, with D possibly being TRBD1 (6 bases). V dropped 7 bases and J dropped 5 bases, with 18 bases sitting between them. CDR1 and CDR2 (germline): SQVTM, ANQGSEA. The CDR3 consists of 13 residues.

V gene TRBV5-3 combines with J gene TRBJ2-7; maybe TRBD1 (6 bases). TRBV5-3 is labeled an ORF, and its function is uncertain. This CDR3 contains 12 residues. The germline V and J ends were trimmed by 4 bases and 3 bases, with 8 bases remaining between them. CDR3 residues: CARSRQVYEQYF. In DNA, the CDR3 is TGTGCCAGAAGCCGACAGGTCTACGAGCAGTACTTC.

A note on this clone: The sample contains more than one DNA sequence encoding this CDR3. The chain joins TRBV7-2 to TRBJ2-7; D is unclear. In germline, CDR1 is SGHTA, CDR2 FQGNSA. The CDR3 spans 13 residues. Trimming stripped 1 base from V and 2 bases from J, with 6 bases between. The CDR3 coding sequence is TGTGCCAGCAGCTTAGGAGGCCCCTACGAGCAGTACTTC. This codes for CASSLGGPYEQYF.

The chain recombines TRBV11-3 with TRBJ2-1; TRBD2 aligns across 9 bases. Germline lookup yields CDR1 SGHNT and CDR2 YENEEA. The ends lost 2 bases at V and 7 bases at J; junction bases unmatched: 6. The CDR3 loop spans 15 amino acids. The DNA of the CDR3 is TGTGCCAGCAGCTTACATAGCGGGAGTTTTAATGAGCAGTTCTTC. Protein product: CASSLHSGSFNEQFF.

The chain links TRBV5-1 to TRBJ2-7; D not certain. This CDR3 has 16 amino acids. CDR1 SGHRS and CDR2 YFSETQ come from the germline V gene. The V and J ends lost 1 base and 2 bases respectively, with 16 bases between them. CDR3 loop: CASSLMSTSIPYEQYF. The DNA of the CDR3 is TGCGCCAGCAGCTTGATGTCCACAAGCATTCCCTACGAGCAGTACTTC.

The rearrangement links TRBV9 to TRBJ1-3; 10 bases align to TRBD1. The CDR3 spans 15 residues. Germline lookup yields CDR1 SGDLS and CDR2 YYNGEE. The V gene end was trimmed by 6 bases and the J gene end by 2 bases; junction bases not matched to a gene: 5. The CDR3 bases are TGTGCCAGCACGCGACAGGGGGCTGCTGGAAACACCATATATTTT. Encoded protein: CASTRQGAAGNTIYF.

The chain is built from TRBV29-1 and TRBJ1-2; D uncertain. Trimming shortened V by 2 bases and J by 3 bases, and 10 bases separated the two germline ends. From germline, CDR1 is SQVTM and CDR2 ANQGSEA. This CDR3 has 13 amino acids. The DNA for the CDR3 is TGCAGCGTTGAAAATTGGCAGGACTATGGCTACACCTTC. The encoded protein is CSVENWQDYGYTF. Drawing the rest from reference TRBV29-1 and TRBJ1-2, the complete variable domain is SAVISQKPSRDICQRGTSLTIQCQVDSQVTMMFWYRQQPGQSLTLIATANQGSEATYESGFVIDKFPISRPNLTFSTLTVSNMSPEDSSIYLCSVENWQDYGYTFGSGTRLTVV.

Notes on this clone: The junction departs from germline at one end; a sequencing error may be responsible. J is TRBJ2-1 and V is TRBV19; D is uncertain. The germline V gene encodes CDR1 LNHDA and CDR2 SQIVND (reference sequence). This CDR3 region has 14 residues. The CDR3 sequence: CASSILGPQNAQFF. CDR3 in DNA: TGTGCCAGTAGTATCTTAGGCCCTCAGAATGCGCAGTTCTTC.

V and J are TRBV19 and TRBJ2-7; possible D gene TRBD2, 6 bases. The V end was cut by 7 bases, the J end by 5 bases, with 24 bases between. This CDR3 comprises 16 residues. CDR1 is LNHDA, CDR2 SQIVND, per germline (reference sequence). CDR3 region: CASTREDGAEGNEQYF. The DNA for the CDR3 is TGTGCCAGTACCAGGGAAGACGGGGCGGAGGGGAACGAGCAGTACTTC.

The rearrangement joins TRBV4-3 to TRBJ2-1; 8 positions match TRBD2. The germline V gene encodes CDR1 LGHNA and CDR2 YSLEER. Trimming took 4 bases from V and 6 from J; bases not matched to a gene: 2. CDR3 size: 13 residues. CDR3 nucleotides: TGCGCCAGCAGCCCAAGCGGGAGCAATGAGCAGTTCTTC. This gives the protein CASSPSGSNEQFF.

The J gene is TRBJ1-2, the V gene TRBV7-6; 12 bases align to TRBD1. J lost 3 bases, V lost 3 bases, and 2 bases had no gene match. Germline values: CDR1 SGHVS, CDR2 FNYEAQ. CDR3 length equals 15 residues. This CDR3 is CASSFGTGGDYGYTF. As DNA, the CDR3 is TGTGCCAGCAGCTTTGGGACAGGGGGCGACTATGGCTACACCTTC.

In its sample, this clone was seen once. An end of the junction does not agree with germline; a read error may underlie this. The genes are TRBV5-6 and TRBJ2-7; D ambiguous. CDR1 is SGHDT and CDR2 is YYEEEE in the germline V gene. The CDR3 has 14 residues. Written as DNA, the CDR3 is TGCGCCAGCAGCAAAGACCGTCTTTCCTACGAGCAGTACTTC. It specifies CASSKDRLSYEQYF.

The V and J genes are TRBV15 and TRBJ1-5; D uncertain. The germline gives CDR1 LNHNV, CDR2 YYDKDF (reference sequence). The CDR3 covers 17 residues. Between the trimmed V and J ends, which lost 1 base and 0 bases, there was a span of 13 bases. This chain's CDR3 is CATSRGGGFYSNQPQHF. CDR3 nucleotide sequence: TGTGCCACCAGCAGAGGGGGAGGTTTTTATAGCAATCAGCCCCAGCATTTT.

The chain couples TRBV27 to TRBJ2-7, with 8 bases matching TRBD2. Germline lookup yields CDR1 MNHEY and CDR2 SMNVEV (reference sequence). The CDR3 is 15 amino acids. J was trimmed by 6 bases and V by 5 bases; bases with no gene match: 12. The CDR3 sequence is CASSPLRAGDSEQYF. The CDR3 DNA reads TGTGCCAGCAGTCCCCTGAGAGCGGGAGACAGCGAGCAGTACTTC.

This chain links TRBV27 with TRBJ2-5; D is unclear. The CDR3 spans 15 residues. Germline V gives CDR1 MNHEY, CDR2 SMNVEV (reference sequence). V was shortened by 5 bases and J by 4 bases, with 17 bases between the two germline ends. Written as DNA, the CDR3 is TGTGCCAGCAGTCCCCGTCAAAAAATAAGAGAGACCCAGTACTTC. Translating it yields CASSPRQKIRETQYF.

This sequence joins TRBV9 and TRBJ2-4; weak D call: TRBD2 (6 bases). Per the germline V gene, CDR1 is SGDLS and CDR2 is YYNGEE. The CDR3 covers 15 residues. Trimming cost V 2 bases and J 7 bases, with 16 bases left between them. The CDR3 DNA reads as TGTGCCAGCAGCGTCGGGAGTTTGACTAGTAACATTCAGTACTTC. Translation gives CASSVGSLTSNIQYF.

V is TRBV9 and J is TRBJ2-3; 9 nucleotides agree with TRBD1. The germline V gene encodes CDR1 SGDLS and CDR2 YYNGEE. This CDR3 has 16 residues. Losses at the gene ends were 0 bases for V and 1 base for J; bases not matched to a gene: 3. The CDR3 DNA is TGTGCCAGCAGCGTAGCGGGACAGGGCGGCACAGATACGCAGTATTTT. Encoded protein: CASSVAGQGGTDTQYF.

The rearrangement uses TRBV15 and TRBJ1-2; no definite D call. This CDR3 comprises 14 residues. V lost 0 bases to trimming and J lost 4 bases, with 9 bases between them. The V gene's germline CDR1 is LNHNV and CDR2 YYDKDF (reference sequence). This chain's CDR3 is CATSRDRGGYGYTF. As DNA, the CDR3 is TGTGCCACCAGCAGAGATCGGGGAGGCTATGGCTACACCTTC.

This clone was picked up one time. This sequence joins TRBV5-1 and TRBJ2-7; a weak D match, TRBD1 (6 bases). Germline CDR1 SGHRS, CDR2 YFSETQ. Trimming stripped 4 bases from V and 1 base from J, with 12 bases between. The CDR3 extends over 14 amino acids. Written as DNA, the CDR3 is TGCGCCAGCAGCAGGACAGTGCAGTCCTACGAGCAGTACTTC. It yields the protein CASSRTVQSYEQYF.

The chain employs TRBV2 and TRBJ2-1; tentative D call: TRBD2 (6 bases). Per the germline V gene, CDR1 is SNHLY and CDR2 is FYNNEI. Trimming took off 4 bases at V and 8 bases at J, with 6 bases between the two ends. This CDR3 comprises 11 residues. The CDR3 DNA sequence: TGTGCCAGCAGTGCTAGCGATGAGCAGTTCTTC. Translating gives CASSASDEQFF.

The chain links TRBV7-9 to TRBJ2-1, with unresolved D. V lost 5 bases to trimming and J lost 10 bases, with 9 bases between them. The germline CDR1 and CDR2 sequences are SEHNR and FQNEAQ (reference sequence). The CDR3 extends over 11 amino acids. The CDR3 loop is CASSPTEEQFF. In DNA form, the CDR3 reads TGTGCCAGCAGCCCCACTGAGGAGCAGTTCTTC.

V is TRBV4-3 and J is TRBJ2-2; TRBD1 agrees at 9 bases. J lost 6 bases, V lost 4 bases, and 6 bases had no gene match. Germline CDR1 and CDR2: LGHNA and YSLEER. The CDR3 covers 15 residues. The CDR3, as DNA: TGCGCCAGCAGCCGAGGGGACAGGGACGCCGGGGAGCTGTTTTTT. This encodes CASSRGDRDAGELFF.

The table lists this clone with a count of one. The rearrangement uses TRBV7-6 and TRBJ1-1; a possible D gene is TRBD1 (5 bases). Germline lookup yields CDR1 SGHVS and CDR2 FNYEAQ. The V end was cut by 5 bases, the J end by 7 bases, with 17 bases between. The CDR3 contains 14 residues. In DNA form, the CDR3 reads TGTGCCAGCAGCCACCCACTAAGGGGCAATGAAGCTTTCTTT. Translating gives CASSHPLRGNEAFF.

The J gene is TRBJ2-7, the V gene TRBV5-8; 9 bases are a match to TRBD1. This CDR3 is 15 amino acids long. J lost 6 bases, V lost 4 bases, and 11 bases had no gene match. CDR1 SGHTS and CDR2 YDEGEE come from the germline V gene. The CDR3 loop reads CASSITAGTGFEQYF. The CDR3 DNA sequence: TGTGCCAGCAGCATCACAGCCGGGACAGGGTTCGAGCAGTACTTC.

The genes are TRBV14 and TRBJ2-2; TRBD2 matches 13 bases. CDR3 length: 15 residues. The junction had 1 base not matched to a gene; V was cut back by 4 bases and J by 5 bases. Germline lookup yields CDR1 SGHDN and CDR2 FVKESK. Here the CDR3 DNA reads TGTGCCAGCAGCCCGGGACTAGCGGGGACCGGGGAGCTGTTTTTT. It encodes CASSPGLAGTGELFF.

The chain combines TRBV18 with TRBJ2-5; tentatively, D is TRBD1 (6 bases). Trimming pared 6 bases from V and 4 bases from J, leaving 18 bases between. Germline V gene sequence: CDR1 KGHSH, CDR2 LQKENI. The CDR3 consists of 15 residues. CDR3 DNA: TGTGCCAGCTCGGAAGCAGGGGCGCTAGGAGAGACCCAGTACTTC. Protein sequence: CASSEAGALGETQYF.

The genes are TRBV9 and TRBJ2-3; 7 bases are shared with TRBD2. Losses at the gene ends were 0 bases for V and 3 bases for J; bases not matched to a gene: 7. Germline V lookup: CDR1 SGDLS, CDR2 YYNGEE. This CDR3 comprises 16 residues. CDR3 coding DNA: TGTGCCAGCAGCGTAGGGCTAGCGGAGGGGACAGATACGCAGTATTTT. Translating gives CASSVGLAEGTDTQYF.